The following is a T cell receptor beta chain sequence with its context. These data belong to a study of blood T cells in healthy people across ages. Primed by a sample-barcoded 5' primer and a J-beta primer mix, a second PCR proceeded for roughly 7 to 12 cycles. TCRdb recomputed calls from the 5' RACE reads with MiXCR, one row per CDR3 protein. The sample lists around 1.5 million distinct CDR3 sequences; roughly 32% were seen once. The V end lost 6 bases, the J end lost 1 base, and 6 bases lay between the germline ends. This CDR3 has 12 residues. Per the germline V gene, CDR1 is WSHSY and CDR2 is SAAADI. Caucasian, healthy and from Russia, the donors were aged between 6 and 90. Isolation yielded PBMCs, at least 7 million per sample, in every case.

Sequenced input: blood. This TCR was sampled from a woman under 40 in good health. The chain joins TRBV10-2 to TRBJ1-1, with no clear D. The CDR3 spells CASRRPNTEAFF. CDR3 DNA: TGCGCCAGCAGAAGGCCGAACACTGAAGCTTTCTTT.